These 21 T cell receptor beta chains originate from one sample sequenced in a study of vaccination and CD4 T cells after COVID-19. No cognate antigen is known for these TCRs. The Oncomine TCR Beta short-read assay was what sequenced the DNA obtained from cultured CD4+ T cells. MiXCR, run by TCRdb on the PCR reads, gives a single entry per CDR3 protein. The repertoire consists of tens of thousands of distinct CDR3 sequences, with 67% occurring once and the leading ten covering roughly 15%. Treatment of the sample: roughly ten-day PBMC culture with coronavirus spike peptide pools or control peptides (ViraFEST assay). The sample in question was CD4+ T cells from blood, cultured in vitro, obtained after SARS-CoV-2 vaccination. The origin of the receptors is a human donor who received a COVID-19 vaccine.

The chain employs TRBV7-2 and TRBJ2-5; D gene unclear. The CDR3 has 11 amino acids. Trimming removed 6 bases from V and 3 bases from J, with 5 bases in between. Germline V gene data show CDR1 as SGHTA and CDR2 as FQGNSA. The CDR3 DNA sequence: TGTGCCAGCAGTACCAAAGAGACCCAGTACTTC. It specifies CASSTKETQYF.

This clonotype was seen more than once but under ten times. This chain connects TRBV7-9 to TRBJ1-2; TRBD1 matches at 11 bases. Germline-derived CDR1 and CDR2 are SEHNR and FQNEAQ (reference sequence). Trimming removed 5 bases from V and 8 bases from J; junction bases left unmatched: 4. The CDR3 has 13 residues. The CDR3 DNA sequence: TGTGCCAGCAGCGAGGGACAGGGGGGAGGCTACACCTTC. It yields the protein CASSEGQGGGYTF.

This clonotype occurred a few times. The chain combines TRBV6-5 with TRBJ1-6, with TRBD1 matching 8 bases. The CDR3 runs to 19 residues. The germline gives CDR1 MNHEY, CDR2 SVGAGI. The ends lost 2 bases at V and 7 bases at J; junction bases unmatched: 16. The CDR3: CASSYLTDRGRTLNSPLHF. DNA of the CDR3: TGTGCCAGCAGTTACCTAACCGACAGGGGTAGAACCCTAAATTCACCCCTCCACTTT.

The CDR3 sequence: CASRLAGRGTYEQYF. Here the CDR3 DNA reads TGTGCCAGCCGACTGGCGGGGCGGGGGACCTACGAGCAGTACTTC. The chain combines TRBV6-1 with TRBJ2-7; 7 bases match TRBD2. The length of the CDR3 is 15 residues. V was clipped by 8 bases and J by 2 bases; unmatched bases: 12. CDR1 is MNHNS, CDR2 SASEGT, per germline.

V gene TRBV28 combines with J gene TRBJ1-2, with D perhaps TRBD1 (5 bases). CDR3 length: 15 residues. Trimming left V 4 bases short and J 2 bases short, with 14 bases between. In germline, CDR1 is MDHEN, CDR2 SYDVKM. The CDR3 DNA reads TGTGCCAGCAGTTCGTACGACCAGGGAAACTATGGCTACACCTTC. This sequence encodes CASSSYDQGNYGYTF.

V gene TRBV7-2 combines with J gene TRBJ2-3, with 11 nucleotides matching TRBD2. Germline assignment: CDR1 SGHTA and CDR2 FQGNSA. There are 17 residues in the CDR3. The junction had 4 bases not matched to a gene; V was cut back by 0 bases and J by 2 bases. The CDR3 loop reads CASSLATLAGATDTQYF. DNA for the CDR3: TGTGCCAGCAGCTTAGCTACACTAGCGGGGGCCACAGATACGCAGTATTTT.

This clonotype came up a few times. The chain is built from TRBV7-6 and TRBJ2-3; 8 nucleotides align to TRBD2. In germline, CDR1 is SGHVS, CDR2 FNYEAQ. V shed 4 bases, J shed 2 bases, and the junction held 5 bases outside the gene matches. The CDR3 consists of 15 residues. The CDR3 DNA is TGTGCCAGCAGCTCCCCCGGGGGGGACACAGATACGCAGTATTTT. Its translation: CASSSPGGDTDTQYF.

CDR3 amino acids: CASSYRNGDSTDTQYF. CDR3 nucleotides: TGTGCCAGCAGTTACAGGAACGGGGATAGCACAGATACGCAGTATTTT. The chain employs TRBV6-5 and TRBJ2-3, with D maybe TRBD2 (5 bases). Germline-derived CDR1 and CDR2 are MNHEY and SVGAGI. This CDR3 spans 16 amino acids. Trimming pared 2 bases from V and 0 bases from J, leaving 12 bases between.

The gene calls are TRBV20-1 and TRBJ1-5; maybe TRBD1 (6 bases). Germline V lookup: CDR1 DFQATT, CDR2 SNEGSKA (reference sequence). V dropped 3 bases and J dropped 5 bases, with 8 bases sitting between them. The CDR3 is 12 residues long. The CDR3 protein is CSARRGDQPQHF. Written as DNA, the CDR3 is TGCAGTGCTAGGAGGGGGGATCAGCCCCAGCATTTT.

The genes are TRBV2 and TRBJ2-7; TRBD1 might be the D (8 bases). In germline, CDR1 is SNHLY, CDR2 FYNNEI. CDR3 length: 14 amino acids. Trimming cost V 4 bases and J 7 bases, with 17 bases left between them. The CDR3 nucleotides are TGTGCCAGCAGTGGCTATAACAGGGGGGGGGAGCAGTACTTC. Protein: CASSGYNRGGEQYF. Based on the CDR3 plus reference TRBV2 and TRBJ2-7, the full variable domain is EPEVTQTPSHQVTQMGQEVILRCVPISNHLYFYWYRQILGQKVEFLVSFYNNEISEKSEIFDDQFSVERPDGSNFTLKIRSTKLEDSAMYFCASSGYNRGGEQYFGPGTRLTVT.

V gene TRBV20-1 combines with J gene TRBJ1-2; the D gene is possibly TRBD1 (6 bases). The germline CDR1 and CDR2 sequences are DFQATT and SNEGSKA (reference sequence). The length of the CDR3 is 13 residues. Trimming took 6 bases from V and 6 from J, leaving 17 bases between them. CDR3 residues: CSAPTRNRDGYTF. The CDR3 DNA is TGCAGTGCCCCGACGCGTAACAGGGATGGCTACACCTTC.

This clonotype was detected a few times. V gene TRBV10-3 combines with J gene TRBJ2-3; D call uncertain. Germline V gives CDR1 ENHRY, CDR2 SYGVKD. Trimming left V 1 base short and J 1 base short, with 9 bases between. This CDR3 region has 15 residues. The CDR3 reads CAISEYSEGTDTQYF. CDR3 DNA sequence: TGTGCCATCAGTGAGTACAGCGAAGGCACAGATACGCAGTATTTT.

This clonotype has only one observation. The chain carries TRBV27 and TRBJ1-1, with TRBD1 matching 8 bases. Germline CDR1 is MNHEY and CDR2 is SMNVEV (reference sequence). The CDR3 has 14 residues. After removal of 5 bases from V and 4 bases from J, the junction contained 6 bases not matched to a gene. CDR3 nucleotide sequence: TGTGCCAGCAGTCAGGACAGGGTAAGCACTGAAGCTTTCTTT. It translates to CASSQDRVSTEAFF.

The genes are TRBV4-1 and TRBJ1-3; D is perhaps TRBD1 (5 bases). CDR1 and CDR2 from the germline V gene are MGHRA and YSYEKL. CDR3 length equals 14 residues. With 6 bases removed from V and 2 bases from J, the gap between germline ends came to 11 bases. For the CDR3, the DNA is TGCGCCAGCAGTCAGGGAGTAACTGGAAACACCATATATTTT. Its protein is CASSQGVTGNTIYF.

The chain joins TRBV6-5 to TRBJ1-5, with 10 bases aligning to TRBD1. The CDR3 runs 18 residues. Germline V gene data show CDR1 as MNHEY and CDR2 as SVGAGI. Trimming at V came to 0 bases and at J to 0 bases, leaving 5 bases not matched to a gene. CDR3 nucleotide sequence: TGTGCCAGCAGTTACTCGAGACAGGGGGCAGATAGCAATCAGCCCCAGCATTTT. Protein: CASSYSRQGADSNQPQHF.

This clonotype was recorded once. The J gene is TRBJ2-3, the V gene TRBV30, with D perhaps matching TRBD2 (6 bases). The CDR3 is made up of 16 amino acids. Trimming removed 3 bases from V and 0 bases from J, with 16 bases in between. Germline values: CDR1 GTSNPN, CDR2 SVGIG (reference sequence). CDR3 region: CAWRWKRATSTDTQYF. CDR3 nucleotide sequence: TGTGCCTGGAGATGGAAGCGGGCGACTAGCACAGATACGCAGTATTTT.

This clonotype was found a few times. The chain has TRBV20-1 and TRBJ1-2; D is possibly TRBD1 (6 bases). V was trimmed by 0 bases and J by 14 bases, leaving 16 bases between them. CDR3 length equals 12 residues. Germline V gene sequence: CDR1 DFQATT, CDR2 SNEGSKA (reference sequence). The CDR3 nucleotides are TGCAGTGCTAGAGACGGGGGCACCTTCTTTACCTTC. Residues: CSARDGGTFFTF.

The chain carries TRBV4-2 and TRBJ2-5; 10 positions match TRBD2. Germline CDR1 is LGHNA and CDR2 is YNFKEQ. The CDR3 has 19 amino acids. With 0 bases clipped from V and 1 base from J, the junction kept 11 bases outside the gene matches. This chain's CDR3 is CASSQDLSLAGEAQETQYF. The CDR3 coding sequence is TGTGCCAGCAGCCAAGATCTTAGTCTAGCGGGGGAAGCCCAAGAGACCCAGTACTTC.

The chain is built from TRBV24-1 and TRBJ1-2; D might be TRBD1 (6 bases). Germline-derived CDR1 and CDR2 are KGHDR and SFDVKD. The CDR3 runs to 14 residues. Trimming removed 5 bases from V and 4 bases from J, with 13 bases in between. CDR3 nucleotides: TGTGCCACCAGTGGGACAGACAGATCCTATGGCTACACCTTC. The encoded protein is CATSGTDRSYGYTF.

The chain is built from TRBV6-1 and TRBJ1-1; a weak D match, TRBD1 (6 bases). This CDR3 region has 16 residues. Germline lookup yields CDR1 MNHNS and CDR2 SASEGT. V was cut by 4 bases and J by 0 bases, with 15 bases left in between. Here the CDR3 DNA reads TGTGCCAGCAGTGCACCGGGGGGCCGGATGAACACTGAAGCTTTCTTT. Translated: CASSAPGGRMNTEAFF.

V usage is TRBV30 and J usage is TRBJ1-2; possible D gene TRBD1, 6 bases. The V gene's germline CDR1 is GTSNPN and CDR2 SVGIG (reference sequence). Trimming took 3 bases from V and 7 from J, leaving 15 bases between them. There are 13 residues in the CDR3. CDR3 in amino acids: CAWRPGGAVGYTF. CDR3 DNA sequence: TGTGCCTGGAGGCCCGGGGGGGCGGTTGGCTACACCTTC.